The 15 T cell receptor gamma chains below come from one sample, sequenced in a study of gamma delta lymphoproliferative disorders and STAT genes. Sequencing used genomic DNA taken from PBMCs of patients and controls. TCRdb re-processed the multiplex PCR reads using CATT. The sample consists of about 1,800 gamma-chain clones, less than 9% of them appearing once. What was sequenced was blood. These receptors originate from a human donor with gamma-delta T-cell large granular lymphocyte leukemia.

Within the sample, this clone is medium-sized (0.01 to 0.1%). The gene calls are TRGV8 and TRGJ1 or TRGJ2. No J gene is reported in TCRdb; it was inferred here by comparing the DNA with germline. Germline V gene data show CDR1 as VENAVY and CDR2 as YDSYNSRV. This CDR3 region has 12 residues. V trimming: 3 bases; J trimming: 4 bases; junction bases outside the gene matches: 3. CDR3 sequence (DNA): TGTGCCACCTGGGATGACTATTATAAGAAACTCTTT. This codes for CATWDDYYKKLF.

The rearrangement joins TRGV8 to TRGJ1 or TRGJ2. Germline matching of the DNA provided the J gene here, since TCRdb leaves it blank. The CDR3 loop spans 12 amino acids. Germline V gene data show CDR1 as VENAVY and CDR2 as YDSYNSRV. Unmatched junction bases numbered 7, after V lost 6 bases and J lost 5 bases. The CDR3 loop is CATWSRNYKKLF. Written as DNA, the CDR3 is TGTGCCACCTGGTCTCGGAATTATAAGAAACTCTTT.

Turning to this clone: This sequence is one base from a far larger clone and is likely a read error. The same CDR3 arises from other DNA sequences in this sample as well. TRGV11 is the V gene, and the J gene was not called. TRGV11 is reported as an ORF; its role is uncertain. There are 14 residues in the CDR3. In DNA, the CDR3 is TGTGCCTGCCCGATGGGCCTTAATTATTATAAGAAACTATTT. Residues: CACPMGLNYYKKLF.

This clone is judged medium-sized. There is no J gene call, but TRGV9 is given as the V gene. In germline, CDR1 is GITISATS, CDR2 ISYDGTV (reference sequence). The CDR3 sequence is 9 residues long. For the CDR3, the DNA is TGTGCCTCCAGGCACGATAAACTCTTT. Its protein product is CASRHDKLF.

By proportion, this clone is medium-sized. The V call is TRGV2, the J call TRGJ1 or TRGJ2. TCRdb is silent on the J gene; assignment here came from matching the DNA to germline. V shed 5 bases, J shed 0 bases, and the junction held 7 bases outside the gene matches. The germline gives CDR1 EGSNGY, CDR2 YDSYNSKV. The CDR3 has 14 amino acids. The CDR3 nucleotides read TGTGCCACCTGGGTTCAATCGAATTATTATAAGAAACTCTTT. The encoded protein is CATWVQSNYYKKLF.

By proportion, this clone is medium-sized. The limits of the CDR3 on the DNA are not certain, so only TCRdb's listed CDR3 is given. Here the V gene is TRGV11, but the J gene went uncalled. TRGV11 is sorted into the ORF group, with uncertain function. Inclusive of both ends, the CDR3 amounts to 19 amino acids. CDR3 loop: CTTVPAGLGQTPIYYKKLF.

This clone is judged medium-sized. The gene calls are TRGV10 and TRGJ1 or TRGJ2. TCRdb does not report a J gene; here it was assigned by matching the DNA to germline references. TRGV10 is an ORF, and what it does is uncertain. J lost 10 bases, V lost 7 bases, and 5 bases had no gene match. The CDR3 is 10 amino acids. The CDR3 coding sequence is TGTGCTGCGTGGTTTCCAAAGAAACTCTTT. It codes for CAAWFPKKLF.

Only a few counts were recorded for this clone. The chain employs TRGV10 and TRGJP1. TCRdb supplies no J gene; here it was assigned by aligning the nucleotide sequence to germline. TRGV10 is annotated as an ORF whose role is uncertain. CDR3 length: 20 residues. V shed 8 bases and J 9 bases; nucleotides not matched to a gene: 31. CDR3 nucleotides: TGTGCTGCGTGGGATTTTTTCCCCCCCCCCGAGAGGAACCACCGTTGGTTCAAGATATTT. Amino acids: CAAWDFFPPPERNHRWFKIF.

This clone has a handful of counts. The TCRdb protein, from a much larger clone, departs from this DNA's translation at residue 5, likely by read error; the protein shown derives from the DNA. The rearrangement uses TRGV2 and TRGJP2. The J gene, left out of TCRdb, was set here by checking the DNA against germline. This CDR3 spans 14 amino acids. Germline CDR1 is EGSNGY and CDR2 is YDSYNSKV. The CDR3 coding sequence is TGTGCCACCTGGGGCGGGCTTAGTGATTGGATCAAGACGTTT. Translating it yields CATWGGLSDWIKTF.

In its sample, this clone was seen a few times. A much bigger clone sits one base away, suggesting this may be a read error. This sample includes further DNA sequences coding for the same CDR3. The chain couples TRGV11 to TRGJ1 or TRGJ2. The J gene is not listed in TCRdb, so it was assigned here from a DNA match to germline. TRGV11 has ORF status, its function being uncertain. This CDR3 has 13 amino acids. With 4 bases clipped from V and 7 bases from J, the junction kept 7 bases outside the gene matches. The CDR3 coding sequence is TGTGCCTGCTGGATTAGCATCCCATATAAGAAACTCTTT. Residues: CACWISIPYKKLF.

The table lists this clone with a few counts. The chain recombines TRGV2 with TRGJP2. TCRdb lists no J gene, so it was determined here by aligning the DNA to germline. Trimming at V came to 3 bases and at J to 3 bases, leaving 4 bases not matched to a gene. CDR3 size: 14 residues. CDR1 is EGSNGY and CDR2 is YDSYNSKV in the germline V gene. In DNA form, the CDR3 reads TGTGCCACCTGGGACTATTGTAGTGATTGGATCAAGACGTTT. Its protein is CATWDYCSDWIKTF.

By share of the sample, this clone is medium-sized. The sample carries other DNA sequences with the same CDR3. The J gene is TRGJ1 or TRGJ2, the V gene TRGV2. No J gene is reported in TCRdb; it was inferred here by comparing the DNA with germline. CDR1 and CDR2 from the germline V gene are EGSNGY and YDSYNSKV. This CDR3 region has 12 residues. The V and J ends lost 1 base and 4 bases, in that order; junction bases with no gene match: 1. The CDR3 reads CATWDGYYKKLF. In DNA form, the CDR3 reads TGTGCCACCTGGGACGGCTATTATAAGAAACTCTTT.

This clone was seen repeatedly, ten times or more. The V call is TRGV2, the J call TRGJ1 or TRGJ2. The J gene is absent in TCRdb and was assigned here via DNA matching to germline. The CDR3 is made up of 17 amino acids. Germline V lookup: CDR1 EGSNGY, CDR2 YDSYNSKV. V dropped 12 bases and J dropped 0; count of bases not matched to a gene: 23. The CDR3 region is CAPRRTPQLSNYYKKLF. The CDR3, as DNA: TGTGCCCCACGAAGGACGCCACAGCTGTCGAATTATTATAAGAAACTCTTT.

CDR3 coding DNA: TGTGCCTGCTGGATTAGCATCCACTATAAGAAACTCTTT. This gives the protein CACWISIHYKKLF. The J gene is TRGJ1 or TRGJ2, the V gene TRGV11. Matching the DNA to germline supplied the J gene, which TCRdb does not give. Being an ORF, TRGV11 has a function that is uncertain. There are 13 residues in the CDR3. V lost 4 bases to trimming and J lost 7 bases; unmatched junction nucleotides: 7.

At least ten counts were recorded for this clone. The rearrangement joins TRGV9 to TRGJ1 or TRGJ2. The J gene was missing in TCRdb and was found by matching the end of the DNA to germline. Germline V CDR1 and CDR2: GITISATS, ISYDGTV (reference sequence). V dropped 6 bases and J dropped 3; count of bases not matched to a gene: 2. CDR3 size: 11 residues. The CDR3 sequence: CALWSYYKKLF. CDR3 coding DNA: TGTGCCTTGTGGTCTTATTATAAGAAACTCTTT.